The TCR beta chain described here comes from a study of blood T cell repertoires in COVID-19. About the research overall: Among Cohort 3 donors, those recovered had two negative PCRs, clearance, or symptom resolution. From T cells, B-cell-depleted T cells, or PBMCs came the material, which was cDNA or gDNA.

Donors were grouped by their self-reported clinical history. V dropped 10 bases and J dropped 0 bases, with 13 bases sitting between them. This CDR3 has 13 residues. Germline V CDR1 and CDR2: LNHDA, SQIVND (reference sequence). Original methodology: Scientists estimated how many nucleated cells there were by amplifying reference gene primers. Produced via immunoSEQ multiplex PCR; TCRdb's table is partial and in-frame only. V and J calls plus clone size are reproduced from that table; the DNA served to infer D and trimming. The table lists roughly 340,000 clones, 80% to 90% of them singletons. The chain is built from TRBV19 and TRBJ2-7; possible D gene TRBD2, 6 bases. The sequenced sample consisted of PBMCs or T cells enriched from blood (not recorded which). This sequence originates from a man aged 40-49 years in a cohort exposed to, infected with or recovered from COVID-19 (not recorded which). The CDR3 region is CATSGLSSYEQYF. The CDR3 bases are TGTGCCACCTCGGGACTTTCCTCCTACGAGCAGTACTTC.